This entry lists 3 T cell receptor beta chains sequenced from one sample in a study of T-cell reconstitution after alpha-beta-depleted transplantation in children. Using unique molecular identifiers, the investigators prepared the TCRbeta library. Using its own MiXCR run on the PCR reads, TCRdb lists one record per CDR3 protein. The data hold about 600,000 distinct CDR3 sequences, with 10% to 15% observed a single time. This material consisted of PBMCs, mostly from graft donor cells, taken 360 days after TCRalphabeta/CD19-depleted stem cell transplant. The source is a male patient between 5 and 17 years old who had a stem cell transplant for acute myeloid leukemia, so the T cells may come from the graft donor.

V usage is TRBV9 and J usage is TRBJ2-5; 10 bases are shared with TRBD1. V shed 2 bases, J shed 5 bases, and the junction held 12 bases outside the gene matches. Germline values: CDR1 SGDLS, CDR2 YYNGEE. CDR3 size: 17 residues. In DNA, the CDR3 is TGTGCCAGCAGCGTTACCGGGACAGGGGCCGTTGTGGAGACCCAGTACTTC. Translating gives CASSVTGTGAVVETQYF.

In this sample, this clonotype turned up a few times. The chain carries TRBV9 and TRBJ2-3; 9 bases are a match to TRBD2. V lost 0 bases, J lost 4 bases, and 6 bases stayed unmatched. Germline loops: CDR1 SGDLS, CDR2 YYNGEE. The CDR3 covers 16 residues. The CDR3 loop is CASSVELAGGADTQYF. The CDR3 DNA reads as TGTGCCAGCAGCGTAGAACTAGCGGGTGGCGCAGATACGCAGTATTTT.

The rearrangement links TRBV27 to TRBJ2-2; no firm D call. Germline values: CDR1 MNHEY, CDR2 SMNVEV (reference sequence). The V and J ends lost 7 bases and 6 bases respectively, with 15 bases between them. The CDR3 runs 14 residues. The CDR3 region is CASIPFPESGELFF. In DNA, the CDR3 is TGTGCCAGCATCCCATTCCCCGAATCCGGGGAGCTGTTTTTT.